This T cell receptor (beta chain) stems from a study of blood T cell repertoires in COVID-19. Study context: Material from acute and convalescent COVID-19 was sourced from the United States, Italy and Spain. Sources were T cells, B-cell-depleted T cells, or PBMCs; the material itself was cDNA or gDNA.

V lost 7 bases and J 14 bases, leaving 11 bases between the germline ends. This CDR3 comprises 10 residues. Germline V gene data show CDR1 as LNHDA and CDR2 as SQIVND (reference sequence). Methods used by the authors: Estimation of nucleated cell counts relied on the amplification of reference gene primers. The protocol was immunoSEQ multiplex PCR, while the TCRdb copy is restricted to in-frame clones and leaves out a portion. Clone size and V and J calls were adopted from that table, with D and trimming inferred from the DNA. The sample carries approximately 85,000 clones, 85% to 90% recorded once. The chain carries TRBV19 and TRBJ1-4; D gene unclear. The sequence was collected from a woman aged 80 or older in a cohort sampled during active or convalescent COVID-19. The sample comprised peripheral blood. The CDR3 DNA sequence: TGTGCCAGTAACGGTCCAGGCCTGTTTTTT. It specifies CASNGPGLFF.